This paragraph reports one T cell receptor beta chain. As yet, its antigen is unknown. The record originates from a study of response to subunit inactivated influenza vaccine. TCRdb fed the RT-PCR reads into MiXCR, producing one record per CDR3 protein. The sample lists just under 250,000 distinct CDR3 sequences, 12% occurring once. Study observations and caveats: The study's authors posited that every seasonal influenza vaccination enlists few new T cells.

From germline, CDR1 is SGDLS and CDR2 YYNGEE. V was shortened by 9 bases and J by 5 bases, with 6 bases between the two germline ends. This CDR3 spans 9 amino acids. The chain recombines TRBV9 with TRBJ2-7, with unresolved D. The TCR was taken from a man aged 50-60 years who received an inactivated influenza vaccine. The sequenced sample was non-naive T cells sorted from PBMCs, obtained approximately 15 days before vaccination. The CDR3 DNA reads TGTGCCACAGAACACGAGCAGTACTTC. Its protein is CATEHEQYF.